A single sample is the source of the 26 T cell receptor beta chains below, sequenced in a study of blood T cell repertoires in COVID-19. The protocol was immunoSEQ multiplex PCR, while the TCRdb copy is restricted to in-frame clones and leaves out a portion. The repertoire holds roughly 410,000 clones, roughly 90% seen once, with more than 0.95% in the top ten. Sequencing input: peripheral blood. The receptor source for this set is a man aged 40-49 years with acute or convalescent COVID-19.

This chain joins TRBV7-6 and TRBJ2-7, with 7 bases aligning to TRBD1. V shed 1 base and J 2 bases; nucleotides not matched to a gene: 8. This CDR3 is built from 16 residues. Germline V gives CDR1 SGHVS, CDR2 FNYEAQ. The CDR3 bases are TGTGCCAGCAGCTTAGGACCGGGACAGAATGCCTACGAGCAGTACTTC. This gives the protein CASSLGPGQNAYEQYF.

This clone was picked up a small number of times. This chain joins TRBV6-1 and TRBJ1-5; D gene unclear. CDR1 and CDR2 (germline): MNHNS, SASEGT. V lost 1 base and J lost 4, with 11 bases in between. The CDR3 loop spans 15 amino acids. In nucleotides, the CDR3 is TGTGCCAGCAGTGAAGGACGAGGGCCAAATCAGCCCCAGCATTTT. Translating it yields CASSEGRGPNQPQHF.

This clone was picked up one time. The rearrangement links TRBV2 to TRBJ1-5; D gene unclear. Germline values: CDR1 SNHLY, CDR2 FYNNEI. The CDR3 is 13 residues long. The CDR3 sequence is CGSSDRENQPQHF. The CDR3 DNA sequence: TGTGGCTCATCAGACCGGGAAAATCAGCCCCAGCATTTT.

This clone has a handful of counts. V gene TRBV20-1 combines with J gene TRBJ1-3; 8 bases are shared with TRBD1. Looked up from germline, CDR1 is DFQATT and CDR2 is SNEGSKA (reference sequence). The trim removed 6 bases at V and 8 bases at J, leaving 3 bases unmatched. The CDR3 totals 11 residues. The CDR3 is CSARQGHTIYF. The CDR3 nucleotides read TGCAGTGCGAGACAGGGGCACACCATATATTTT.

J is TRBJ2-7 and V is TRBV7-2, with D possibly TRBD1 on 6 matching bases. The CDR3 is 16 amino acids. The germline V gene has CDR1 SGHTA and CDR2 FQGNSA. V was shortened by 4 bases and J by 0 bases, with 16 bases between the two germline ends. The CDR3: CASSSQTGESSYEQYF. As DNA, the CDR3 is TGTGCCAGCAGCTCGCAGACAGGCGAGAGCTCCTACGAGCAGTACTTC.

The V gene is TRBV4-2, the J gene TRBJ2-7; a possible D gene is TRBD1 (6 bases). Looked up from germline, CDR1 is LGHNA and CDR2 is YNFKEQ. The CDR3 extends over 16 amino acids. V was cut by 0 bases and J by 1 base, with 13 bases left in between. The CDR3 reads CASSQDRGSPSYEQYF. The CDR3 DNA is TGTGCCAGCAGCCAAGACAGGGGCTCCCCTTCCTACGAGCAGTACTTC.

This clone has only one observation. This chain uses TRBV5-1 with TRBJ2-3, with TRBD1 identical over 8 bases. In germline, CDR1 is SGHRS, CDR2 YFSETQ. The CDR3 totals 15 residues. The trim removed 0 bases at V and 7 bases at J, leaving 7 bases unmatched. The CDR3 DNA reads as TGCGCCAGCAGCTTGGGGCAGGGGGCGCCGAATACGCAGTATTTT. Protein sequence: CASSLGQGAPNTQYF. Looking up the rest from reference TRBV5-1 and TRBJ2-3 gives the full variable domain: KAGVTQTPRYLIKTRGQQVTLSCSPISGHRSVSWYQQTPGQGLQFLFEYFSETQRNKGNFPGRFSGRQFSNSRSEMNVSTLELGDSALYLCASSLGQGAPNTQYFGPGTRLTVL.

This clone was counted a few times. The chain combines TRBV6-4 with TRBJ2-1; D might be TRBD2 (7 bases). The CDR3 has 15 residues. CDR1 and CDR2 from the germline V gene are MRHNA and SNTAGT. V was clipped by 0 bases and J by 6 bases, with 12 bases between them. The CDR3 sequence: CASSDSPGEGNEQFF. The CDR3 nucleotides read TGTGCCAGCAGTGACTCTCCAGGGGAGGGCAATGAGCAGTTCTTC.

This rearrangement joins TRBV27 to TRBJ1-1, with TRBD1 identical over 10 bases. Germline lookup yields CDR1 MNHEY and CDR2 SMNVEV (reference sequence). The CDR3 loop spans 17 amino acids. The ends lost 4 bases at V and 0 bases at J; junction bases unmatched: 8. In DNA, the CDR3 is TGTGCCAGCAGTTCTCCGACAGGGGGCGCGGTGAACACTGAAGCTTTCTTT. It codes for CASSSPTGGAVNTEAFF.

The V call is TRBV28, the J call TRBJ1-2; 11 nucleotides agree with TRBD1. The CDR3 is 16 residues long. Per the germline V gene, CDR1 is MDHEN and CDR2 is SYDVKM. V lost 6 bases, J lost 3 bases, and 9 bases stayed unmatched. The CDR3 sequence: CASSRRTGGADYGYTF. In DNA form, the CDR3 reads TGTGCCAGCAGCCGAAGGACAGGGGGCGCCGACTATGGCTACACCTTC.

The count of this clone is one. Written as DNA, the CDR3 is TGTGCCAGCCTCAAAGGAGACAGGGTTGGAAAAGGCTACACCTTC. Translated, it gives CASLKGDRVGKGYTF. V usage is TRBV6-5 and J usage is TRBJ1-2; 7 bases fit TRBD1. V gave up 8 bases and J gave up 8 bases; unmatched junction bases: 17. CDR3 length equals 15 residues. Germline V gene data show CDR1 as MNHEY and CDR2 as SVGAGI.

The chain is built from TRBV11-2 and TRBJ2-7; TRBD2 agrees at 8 bases. Germline loops: CDR1 SGHAT, CDR2 FQNNGV. The CDR3 is 15 residues long. V gave up 4 bases and J gave up 2 bases; unmatched junction bases: 7. The CDR3 coding sequence is TGTGCCAGCAGCTCACAGACGGGGGGGCCCTACGAGCAGTACTTC. It specifies CASSSQTGGPYEQYF.

This chain joins TRBV5-5 and TRBJ2-5; 12 bases line up with TRBD2. Germline V gene lookup returns CDR1 SGHKS and CDR2 YYEKEE (reference sequence). The junction had 5 bases not matched to a gene; V was cut back by 0 bases and J by 2 bases. The CDR3 extends over 17 amino acids. The CDR3 protein is CASSLGLAGGLQETQYF. The CDR3 DNA follows: TGTGCCAGCAGCTTGGGCCTAGCGGGGGGGCTGCAAGAGACCCAGTACTTC.

The chain joins TRBV7-3 to TRBJ2-2; D not resolved. V was shortened by 2 bases and J by 6 bases, with 10 bases between the two germline ends. This CDR3 is built from 14 residues. CDR1 and CDR2 (germline): SGHTA, FQGTGA. The CDR3 here is CASSLSAGSGELFF. The CDR3 nucleotides are TGTGCCAGCAGCTTATCCGCAGGATCCGGGGAGCTGTTTTTT.

CDR3 coding DNA: TGTGCCAGCAGCTTGACAGGGGGCGTCTACGAGCAGTACTTC. This gives the protein CASSLTGGVYEQYF. The chain uses TRBV27 and TRBJ2-7, with 10 nucleotides matching TRBD1. The germline V gene has CDR1 MNHEY and CDR2 SMNVEV (reference sequence). Germline trimming cut 6 bases from V and 3 bases from J; bases unmatched to any gene: 5. The CDR3 length is 14 residues.

The chain uses TRBV28 and TRBJ1-4; 8 bases align to TRBD1. V was pared by 6 bases and J by 7 bases, with 7 bases of the junction left unmatched. CDR3 size: 14 residues. Germline CDR1 MDHEN, CDR2 SYDVKM. DNA for the CDR3: TGTGCCAGCAGGTCAGGGGGCTCCCCTGAAAAACTGTTTTTT. It is translated as CASRSGGSPEKLFF.

This rearrangement joins TRBV11-1 to TRBJ2-7, with 7 bases identical to TRBD1. Germline-derived CDR1 and CDR2 are SGHAT and FQDESV (reference sequence). V shed 6 bases, J shed 4 bases, and the junction held 6 bases outside the gene matches. The CDR3 extends over 13 amino acids. This CDR3 is CASRRQGSYEQYF. The CDR3 DNA reads as TGTGCCAGCAGAAGACAGGGATCGTACGAGCAGTACTTC. The full variable domain, with the rest looked up from reference TRBV11-1 and TRBJ2-7, is EAEVAQSPRYKITEKSQAVAFWCDPISGHATLYWYRQILGQGPELLVQFQDESVVDDSQLPKDRFSAERLKGVDSTLKIQPAELGDSAMYLCASRRQGSYEQYFGPGTRLTVT.

This clone appeared once. CDR3 protein: CASSLQTKQETQYF. CDR3 in DNA: TGTGCCAGCAGCTTACAGACAAAGCAAGAGACCCAGTACTTC. V is TRBV2 and J is TRBJ2-5; no definite D call. CDR1 and CDR2 (germline): SNHLY, FYNNEI. This CDR3 region has 14 residues. V was pared by 6 bases and J by 2 bases, with 13 bases between.

This sequence joins TRBV19 and TRBJ2-2; possibly TRBD1 for D (5 bases). This CDR3 contains 15 residues. Germline V gene lookup returns CDR1 LNHDA and CDR2 SQIVND (reference sequence). V gave up 10 bases and J gave up 4 bases, with 19 bases separating them. As DNA, the CDR3 is TGTGCCACTTCGTATGGGGCAGAACTCACCGGGGAGCTGTTTTTT. Translated, it gives CATSYGAELTGELFF.

The rearrangement uses TRBV24-1 and TRBJ2-5; D ambiguous. In germline, CDR1 is KGHDR, CDR2 SFDVKD. Trimming removed 6 bases from V and 0 bases from J, with 7 bases in between. This CDR3 is 13 amino acids long. The CDR3 region is CATSYRDQETQYF. The DNA for the CDR3 is TGTGCCACCAGTTACCGCGACCAAGAGACCCAGTACTTC.

This clone has only one observation. The chain uses TRBV7-2 and TRBJ1-1; possibly TRBD1 for D (6 bases). The V gene lost 4 bases and the J gene lost 4 bases, with 10 bases spanning the gap. Germline assignment: CDR1 SGHTA and CDR2 FQGNSA. The CDR3 totals 13 residues. DNA for the CDR3: TGTGCCAGCAGCTGGACAGTTGGCACTGAAGCTTTCTTT. This codes for CASSWTVGTEAFF.

This clone was seen a handful of times. This chain connects TRBV13 to TRBJ1-1; 10 bases map to TRBD1. The J segment lost 5 bases and the V segment lost 2 bases, leaving 2 bases of the junction unmatched. The CDR3 has 14 residues. Per germline, CDR1 PRHDT and CDR2 FYEKMQ (reference sequence). In nucleotides, the CDR3 is TGTGCCAGCAGCTTAAGACAGGGGGCGACTGAAGCTTTCTTT. Protein product: CASSLRQGATEAFF. Looking up the rest from reference TRBV13 and TRBJ1-1 gives the full variable domain: AAGVIQSPRHLIKEKRETATLKCYPIPRHDTVYWYQQGPGQDPQFLISFYEKMQSDKGSIPDRFSAQQFSDYHSELNMSSLELGDSALYFCASSLRQGATEAFFGQGTRLTVV.

The genes are TRBV29-1 and TRBJ2-7; possibly TRBD2 for D (6 bases). Trimming left V 7 bases short and J 0 bases short, with 13 bases between. Per the germline V gene, CDR1 is SQVTM and CDR2 is ANQGSEA. This CDR3 spans 13 amino acids. The CDR3 protein is CSGSDGSSYEQYF. The CDR3 DNA sequence: TGCAGCGGATCAGACGGGAGCTCCTACGAGCAGTACTTC.

The chain employs TRBV5-4 and TRBJ1-2; D possibly corresponds to TRBD1 (5 bases). V was clipped by 1 base and J by 6 bases, with 13 bases between them. The CDR3 has 14 residues. The germline V gene encodes CDR1 SGHNT and CDR2 YYREEE (reference sequence). CDR3 DNA sequence: TGTGCCAGCAGCTTGTGGGGGGGAGCCCATGGCTACACCTTC. Encoded protein: CASSLWGGAHGYTF.

The chain carries TRBV27 and TRBJ1-1; possible D gene TRBD1, 6 bases. Trimming took off 0 bases at V and 11 bases at J, with 13 bases between the two ends. CDR1 MNHEY and CDR2 SMNVEV come from the germline V gene (reference sequence). The CDR3 extends over 13 amino acids. The DNA of the CDR3 is TGTGCCAGCAGTTTATCCCGACAGGTGGGGGCTTTCTTT. Its translation: CASSLSRQVGAFF.

The chain couples TRBV4-2 to TRBJ2-2; TRBD2 aligns across 15 bases. The junction had 7 bases not matched to a gene; V was cut back by 4 bases and J by 4 bases. This CDR3 contains 18 residues. CDR1 and CDR2 from the germline V gene are LGHNA and YNFKEQ. CDR3 sequence reads: CASSPGLAGGPGTGELFF. CDR3 in DNA: TGTGCCAGCAGCCCCGGACTAGCGGGGGGGCCGGGCACCGGGGAGCTGTTTTTT.